Listed here are 4 T cell receptor beta chains from one sample, sequenced in a study of blood T cell repertoires in COVID-19 (dated by TCRdb to between 2020 and 2021). Library generation was performed with the immunoSEQ multiplex PCR assay. Entries here come from immuneACCESS through TCRdb and include only in-frame sequences with V and J called. Some clones fail to appear in such tables; in the studies checked, an unresolved V gene covers under half of the shortfall, and the cause of the remainder is unknown. The sample profile shows approximately 210,000 clones; approximately 84% of them were found once. 15% of the sample is taken by the ten largest. The source material was PBMCs or T cells enriched from blood (not recorded which). The receptor source for this set is a man aged 35-49 years who had recovered from COVID-19.

The chain combines TRBV5-1 with TRBJ1-5; D gene ambiguous. In germline, CDR1 is SGHRS, CDR2 YFSETQ. V was pared by 4 bases and J by 5 bases, with 16 bases between. The CDR3 consists of 15 residues. The CDR3 DNA reads as TGCGCCAGCAGCAAGTCCGGACTTGGGGATCAGCCCCAGCATTTT. Residues: CASSKSGLGDQPQHF. The full variable domain, with the rest looked up from reference TRBV5-1 and TRBJ1-5, is KAGVTQTPRYLIKTRGQQVTLSCSPISGHRSVSWYQQTPGQGLQFLFEYFSETQRNKGNFPGRFSGRQFSNSRSEMNVSTLELGDSALYLCASSKSGLGDQPQHFGDGTRLSIL.

The chain joins TRBV27 to TRBJ1-2; 8 bases are shared with TRBD1. With 2 bases clipped from V and 8 bases from J, the junction kept 4 bases outside the gene matches. The CDR3 runs 13 residues. Germline assignment: CDR1 MNHEY and CDR2 SMNVEV (reference sequence). The CDR3 here is CASSLQGAEGYTF. CDR3 coding DNA: TGTGCCAGCAGTTTACAGGGGGCCGAGGGCTACACCTTC.

This chain connects TRBV7-9 to TRBJ2-7; TRBD2 is a possible D gene (5 bases). Germline V gene lookup returns CDR1 SEHNR and CDR2 FQNEAQ (reference sequence). V was pared by 4 bases and J by 2 bases, with 18 bases between. This CDR3 has 16 amino acids. The CDR3 DNA reads TGTGCCAGCAGCTCCGCGGGTTGGGCGGATGCCTACGAGCAGTACTTC. Protein: CASSSAGWADAYEQYF.

The CDR3 DNA sequence: TGTGCCAGCAGTGAAAGGTGGACAACTGCCGGGGAGCTGTTTTTT. This translates into CASSERWTTAGELFF. This chain connects TRBV2 to TRBJ2-2, with D maybe TRBD1 (5 bases). Germline loops: CDR1 SNHLY, CDR2 FYNNEI. The CDR3 runs to 15 residues. V shed 2 bases and J shed 6 bases, with 13 bases lying between them. Together with reference TRBV2 and TRBJ2-2, the CDR3 gives the full variable domain: EPEVTQTPSHQVTQMGQEVILRCVPISNHLYFYWYRQILGQKVEFLVSFYNNEISEKSEIFDDQFSVERPDGSNFTLKIRSTKLEDSAMYFCASSERWTTAGELFFGEGSRLTVL.